Here is one T cell receptor beta chain with its context. As yet, its antigen is unknown. Germline-derived CDR1 and CDR2 are SGHNT and YENEEA. V trimming: 5 bases; J trimming: 7 bases; junction bases outside the gene matches: 6. The CDR3 is made up of 16 amino acids. Only in-frame clones appear in the TCRdb table, and some are missing; sequencing was by immunoSEQ multiplex PCR. The table has about 20,000 clones, 87% seen once. The data belong to a study of T cells in localized non-small cell lung cancer. Points from the study as a whole: Only one tumor region went through sequencing, so heterogeneity may still be there.

The source of this sequence is a man aged 40 to 69 with stage II squamous cell lung carcinoma. The input for sequencing was PBMCs, taken before any cancer treatment. The chain employs TRBV11-3 and TRBJ2-2; 14 positions agree with TRBD2. The DNA for the CDR3 is TGTGCCAGCAGCCTCCGACTAGCGGGAGGGGTCGGGGAGCTGTTTTTT. Encoded protein: CASSLRLAGGVGELFF. Looking up the rest from reference TRBV11-3 and TRBJ2-2 gives the full variable domain: EAGVVQSPRYKIIEKKQPVAFWCNPISGHNTLYWYLQNLGQGPELLIRYENEEAVDDSQLPKDRFSAERLKGVDSTLKIQPAELGDSAVYLCASSLRLAGGVGELFFGEGSRLTVL.